Presented here are 14 T cell receptor beta chains from one specimen sequenced in a study of beta chain features in type 1 diabetes. Every isolated RNA sample was fully reverse transcribed, so sequencing captured expressed TCRB transcripts. Clones were read by immunoSEQ multiplex PCR, and TCRdb kept only the in-frame ones, dropping some. The table includes hundreds of thousands of clones, around 16% detected once. Sequencing used naive CD4+ T cells from blood. These receptors were obtained from a man between 18 and 35 years old in good health.

This clone was seen only a few times. This chain joins TRBV4-3 and TRBJ1-5; D is possibly TRBD1 (6 bases). Per germline, CDR1 LGHNA and CDR2 YSLEER. The CDR3 runs to 18 residues. V was shortened by 0 bases and J by 3 bases, with 18 bases between the two germline ends. The CDR3 region has the DNA TGCGCCAGCAGCCAAGATTTGGGGTCCACAGGGCACAATCAGCCCCAGCATTTT. Its protein product is CASSQDLGSTGHNQPQHF.

This clone was seen more than once but under ten times. V and J are TRBV15 and TRBJ1-4; D might be TRBD1 (5 bases). Germline V lookup: CDR1 LNHNV, CDR2 YYDKDF (reference sequence). V was clipped by 5 bases and J by 5 bases, with 18 bases between them. The CDR3 extends over 16 amino acids. CDR3 DNA: TGTGCCACCAGCCGTGGGGAGGGGACTCCGAATGAAAAACTGTTTTTT. This codes for CATSRGEGTPNEKLFF.

With respect to this clone: The sample has other DNA sequences that encode this CDR3 too. CDR3 DNA: TGTGCCAGCAGCTTGGGACTAGCGGGAGGCCAAGAGACCCAGTACTTC. This translates into CASSLGLAGGQETQYF. The V gene is TRBV5-4, the J gene TRBJ2-5, with TRBD2 matching over 13 bases. Losses at the gene ends were 0 bases for V and 1 base for J; bases not matched to a gene: 0. Germline values: CDR1 SGHNT, CDR2 YYREEE (reference sequence). This CDR3 is 16 amino acids long.

The chain couples TRBV5-4 to TRBJ2-7; D ambiguous. V lost 1 base to trimming and J lost 2 bases, with 16 bases between them. Germline CDR1 SGHNT, CDR2 YYREEE (reference sequence). The CDR3 spans 16 residues. The CDR3 is CASSLFSGRAPYEQYF. The CDR3 coding sequence is TGTGCCAGCAGCTTGTTTTCGGGCCGTGCCCCCTACGAGCAGTACTTC. Filled out from reference TRBV5-4 and TRBJ2-7, the complete variable domain reads ETGVTQSPTHLIKTRGQQVTLRCSSQSGHNTVSWYQQALGQGPQFIFQYYREEENGRGNFPPRFSGLQFPNYSSELNVNALELDDSALYLCASSLFSGRAPYEQYFGPGTRLTVT.

The chain couples TRBV5-1 to TRBJ2-3, with 11 bases aligning to TRBD2. Germline V gene data show CDR1 as SGHRS and CDR2 as YFSETQ. The CDR3 has 16 amino acids. Losses at the gene ends were 3 bases for V and 1 base for J; bases not matched to a gene: 4. CDR3 sequence reads: CASSWSGLAGTDTQYF. CDR3 coding DNA: TGCGCCAGCAGCTGGTCGGGACTAGCGGGCACAGATACGCAGTATTTT.

This chain links TRBV9 with TRBJ2-2; D unresolved. With 2 bases removed from V and 2 bases from J, the gap between germline ends came to 7 bases. The CDR3 contains 14 residues. Germline V lookup: CDR1 SGDLS, CDR2 YYNGEE. The CDR3 loop reads CASSVQQNTGELFF. The CDR3 coding sequence is TGTGCCAGCAGCGTCCAGCAAAACACCGGGGAGCTGTTTTTT.

The chain links TRBV7-2 to TRBJ2-1, with D perhaps TRBD1 (6 bases). V gave up 5 bases and J gave up 6 bases, with 17 bases separating them. The CDR3 totals 15 residues. Germline V lookup: CDR1 SGHTA, CDR2 FQGNSA. CDR3 amino acids: CASSPDRIRSNEQFF. The CDR3 DNA is TGTGCCAGCAGCCCTGACAGGATCCGGAGCAATGAGCAGTTCTTC.

This clone was seen once. The CDR3 DNA reads TGTGCCAGTAGTCTCGGACTAGCGGGCACAGATACGCAGTATTTT. Protein product: CASSLGLAGTDTQYF. The chain couples TRBV19 to TRBJ2-3, with 10 bases identical to TRBD2. The CDR3 sequence is 15 residues long. CDR1 and CDR2 from the germline V gene are LNHDA and SQIVND (reference sequence). Germline trimming cut 5 bases from V and 1 base from J; bases unmatched to any gene: 3.

The chain employs TRBV27 and TRBJ2-7, with 13 bases matching TRBD2. V lost 0 bases, J lost 4 bases, and 3 bases stayed unmatched. This CDR3 comprises 16 residues. Germline assignment: CDR1 MNHEY and CDR2 SMNVEV (reference sequence). The CDR3 DNA reads TGTGCCAGCAGTTTATCAGGGACTAGCGGGATGTACGAGCAGTACTTC. Amino acids: CASSLSGTSGMYEQYF.

This clone occurred a few times. V usage is TRBV7-2 and J usage is TRBJ2-7, with D tentatively TRBD2 (6 bases). The CDR3 covers 14 residues. Per germline, CDR1 SGHTA and CDR2 FQGNSA. V lost 3 bases to trimming and J lost 5 bases, with 14 bases between them. The CDR3 reads CASSLERRGHEQYF. Written as DNA, the CDR3 is TGTGCCAGCAGCTTGGAGCGGAGGGGTCACGAGCAGTACTTC. Full variable domain (outside the CDR3, taken from reference TRBV7-2 and TRBJ2-7): GAGVSQSPSNKVTEKGKDVELRCDPISGHTALYWYRQSLGQGLEFLIYFQGNSAPDKSGLPSDRFSAERTGGSVSTLTIQRTQQEDSAVYLCASSLERRGHEQYFGPGTRLTVT.

J is TRBJ1-1 and V is TRBV5-1; D perhaps matches TRBD1 (6 bases). Trimming left V 4 bases short and J 1 base short, with 14 bases between. Per the germline V gene, CDR1 is SGHRS and CDR2 is YFSETQ. CDR3 length: 15 residues. This CDR3 reads CASSLRTAGNTEAFF. CDR3 nucleotides: TGCGCCAGCAGCCTCCGGACAGCAGGGAACACTGAAGCTTTCTTT. Full variable domain (remainder filled in from reference TRBV5-1 and TRBJ1-1): KAGVTQTPRYLIKTRGQQVTLSCSPISGHRSVSWYQQTPGQGLQFLFEYFSETQRNKGNFPGRFSGRQFSNSRSEMNVSTLELGDSALYLCASSLRTAGNTEAFFGQGTRLTVV.

The chain uses TRBV11-2 and TRBJ2-2, with no clear D. CDR3 length: 16 residues. Germline CDR1 and CDR2: SGHAT and FQNNGV. The ends were cut back, 2 bases at V and 2 bases at J, with 12 bases in the middle. The CDR3 is CASSLFMGTNTGELFF. The CDR3 coding sequence is TGTGCCAGCAGCTTATTTATGGGAACCAACACCGGGGAGCTGTTTTTT.

In this sample, this clone turned up a few times. This sequence joins TRBV27 and TRBJ2-7; D perhaps matches TRBD1 (5 bases). From germline, CDR1 is MNHEY and CDR2 SMNVEV (reference sequence). V lost 0 bases and J 3 bases, leaving 9 bases between the germline ends. The length of the CDR3 is 14 residues. Here the CDR3 DNA reads TGTGCCAGCAGTTTATCCGACAGCTTCTACGAGCAGTACTTC. Protein: CASSLSDSFYEQYF.

This clone appeared a few times. The J gene is TRBJ1-2, the V gene TRBV5-1, with D unclear. Germline V gene lookup returns CDR1 SGHRS and CDR2 YFSETQ. Trimming removed 0 bases at V and 5 bases at J, with 14 bases between. The CDR3 is 15 amino acids. CDR3 nucleotides: TGCGCCAGCAGCTTGGACAGTAAACCGGGATATGGCTACACCTTC. Translating it yields CASSLDSKPGYGYTF.